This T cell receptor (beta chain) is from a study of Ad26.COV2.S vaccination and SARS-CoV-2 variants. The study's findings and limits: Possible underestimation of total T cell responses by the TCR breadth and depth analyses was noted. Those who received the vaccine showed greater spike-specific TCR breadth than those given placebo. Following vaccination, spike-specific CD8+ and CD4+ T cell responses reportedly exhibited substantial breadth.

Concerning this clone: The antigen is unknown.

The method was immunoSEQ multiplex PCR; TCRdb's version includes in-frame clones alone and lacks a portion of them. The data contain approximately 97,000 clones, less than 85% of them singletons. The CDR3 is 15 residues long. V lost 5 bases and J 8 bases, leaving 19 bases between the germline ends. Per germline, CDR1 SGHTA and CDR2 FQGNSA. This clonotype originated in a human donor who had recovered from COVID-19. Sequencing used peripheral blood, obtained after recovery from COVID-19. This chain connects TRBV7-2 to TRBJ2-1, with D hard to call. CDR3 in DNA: TGTGCCAGCAGCCCAGACCCCGATCACTTCTATGAGCAGTTCTTC. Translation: CASSPDPDHFYEQFF.